One and the same sample provided the 13 T cell receptor beta chains below, sequenced in a study of control samples from healthy donors and cancer patients. The protocol was immunoSEQ multiplex PCR, while the TCRdb copy is restricted to in-frame clones and leaves out a portion. Of about 110,000 clones in the sample, roughly 90% are singletons; the top ten hold approximately 16%. Sequencing was done on a sample of blood. Receptors were obtained from a woman aged 45-65 years in good health.

The V gene is TRBV2, the J gene TRBJ1-5; D is unresolved. The V end was cut by 4 bases, the J end by 0 bases, with 13 bases between. The length of the CDR3 is 16 residues. Per germline, CDR1 SNHLY and CDR2 FYNNEI. CDR3 coding DNA: TGTGCCAGCAGTGCCCTCGACGGATTTAGCAATCAGCCCCAGCATTTT. Its translation is CASSALDGFSNQPQHF.

The chain carries TRBV4-1 and TRBJ2-1; 13 bases are shared with TRBD2. The CDR3 contains 17 residues. The V gene's germline CDR1 is MGHRA and CDR2 YSYEKL. The junction had 12 bases not matched to a gene; V was cut back by 1 base and J by 12 bases. The CDR3 DNA is TGCGCCAGCAGCCAAGTCGGGCGCGGGACTAGCGGGACGGGGCAGTTCTTC. This encodes CASSQVGRGTSGTGQFF.

This clone was seen once. The chain uses TRBV19 and TRBJ1-1; D unclear. V was pared by 2 bases and J by 4 bases, with 8 bases between. CDR3 length: 13 amino acids. The germline gives CDR1 LNHDA, CDR2 SQIVND (reference sequence). The DNA for the CDR3 is TGTGCCAGTAGTATATCCGAGCTCACTGAAGCTTTCTTT. It is translated as CASSISELTEAFF.

The CDR3 DNA reads TGTGCCAGCAGCGACGAGGGGCAGATGAACACTGAAGCTTTCTTT. Encoded protein: CASSDEGQMNTEAFF. V gene TRBV9 combines with J gene TRBJ1-1, with D perhaps TRBD1 (5 bases). This CDR3 spans 15 amino acids. V lost 3 bases and J lost 0, with 12 bases in between. CDR1 SGDLS and CDR2 YYNGEE come from the germline V gene.

This rearrangement joins TRBV7-3 to TRBJ2-3; 7 positions agree with TRBD1. After removal of 5 bases from V and 2 bases from J, the junction contained 4 bases not matched to a gene. The CDR3 runs to 14 residues. CDR1 is SGHTA and CDR2 is FQGTGA in the germline V gene. The CDR3 DNA follows: TGTGCCAGCAGCGGGGGACAGATCACAGATACGCAGTATTTT. Its protein product is CASSGGQITDTQYF.

The chain couples TRBV7-2 to TRBJ2-2, with 13 positions matching TRBD2. In germline, CDR1 is SGHTA, CDR2 FQGNSA. The CDR3 is 15 amino acids. J was trimmed by 5 bases and V by 5 bases; bases with no gene match: 2. Written as DNA, the CDR3 is TGTGCCAGCAGCGGGACTAGCGGGATGACCGGGGAGCTGTTTTTT. As protein: CASSGTSGMTGELFF.

The chain carries TRBV28 and TRBJ2-2; D is possibly TRBD1 (5 bases). The germline V and J ends were trimmed by 7 bases and 4 bases, with 16 bases remaining between them. This CDR3 has 15 residues. Germline CDR1 is MDHEN and CDR2 is SYDVKM. CDR3 coding DNA: TGTGCCAGCATCGAGAAGCCAGGGTTCACCGGGGAGCTGTTTTTT. It yields the protein CASIEKPGFTGELFF.

This clone has only one observation. The chain carries TRBV5-6 and TRBJ1-5; 8 bases agree with TRBD1. CDR1 and CDR2 (germline): SGHDT, YYEEEE. The V segment lost 0 bases and the J segment 7 bases; nucleotides outside the gene matches: 9. The CDR3 sequence is 16 residues long. CDR3 region: CASSLGAGGALQPQHF. The CDR3 DNA follows: TGTGCCAGCAGCTTGGGGGCAGGGGGCGCGTTACAGCCCCAGCATTTT. Combining the CDR3 with reference TRBV5-6 and TRBJ1-5 gives the whole variable domain DAGVTQSPTHLIKTRGQQVTLRCSPKSGHDTVSWYQQALGQGPQFIFQYYEEEERQRGNFPDRFSGHQFPNYSSELNVNALLLGDSALYLCASSLGAGGALQPQHFGDGTRLSIL.

The rearrangement links TRBV7-9 to TRBJ1-2, with 7 bases that match TRBD1. The CDR3 is made up of 17 amino acids. Looked up from germline, CDR1 is SEHNR and CDR2 is FQNEAQ (reference sequence). V was clipped by 1 base and J by 4 bases; unmatched bases: 12. The CDR3 is CASSLGQGVSFFYGYTF. In DNA form, the CDR3 reads TGTGCCAGCAGCTTAGGGCAGGGGGTCTCCTTTTTCTATGGCTACACCTTC.

The J gene is TRBJ2-7, the V gene TRBV21-1. TRBV21-1 is recorded as a pseudogene. The CDR3 totals 16 residues. CDR3: CASSKRRGPKHYEQYV. In DNA form, the CDR3 reads TGTGCCAGCAGCAAAAGAAGGGGACCAAAGCACTACGAGCAGTACGTC.

The gene calls are TRBV12-5 and TRBJ1-4; D not certain. The CDR3 runs to 14 residues. V was pared by 5 bases and J by 0 bases, with 7 bases between. In germline, CDR1 is LGHNT, CDR2 FRNRAP. The CDR3, as DNA: TGTGCTAGTGGTCCTCAAACAACTAATGAAAAACTGTTTTTT. It is translated as CASGPQTTNEKLFF.

The chain joins TRBV9 to TRBJ1-3; perhaps TRBD1 as D (5 bases). V was pared by 4 bases and J by 4 bases, with 15 bases between. Germline V gives CDR1 SGDLS, CDR2 YYNGEE. This CDR3 has 15 residues. CDR3 residues: CASSSTQGAGNTIYF. The CDR3 region has the DNA TGTGCCAGCAGCTCAACCCAGGGAGCGGGAAACACCATATATTTT.

The chain is built from TRBV6-6 and TRBJ1-1; the match to TRBD1 covers 8 bases. V was pared by 5 bases and J by 5 bases, with 4 bases of the junction left unmatched. CDR1 and CDR2 (germline): MNHNY, SVGAGI (reference sequence). CDR3 length equals 13 residues. The CDR3 region is CASSPDRATEAFF. The CDR3, as DNA: TGTGCCAGCAGTCCGGACAGGGCTACTGAAGCTTTCTTT.